The clone carrying this T cell receptor (beta chain) was observed a handful of times. The antigen remains unidentified. The junction does not match germline at one end; this may be a read error. This entry comes from a study of cytomegalovirus exposure and HLA in healthy donors. Study in general: Within the Caucasian-associated ancestry cluster were 81% of the roughly 400 genotyped donors.

Each of the donors was a healthy bone marrow donor. The study's findings and limits: Accurate prediction of HLA-A and HLA-B alleles (for most subjects) was reportedly achieved from TCR beta sequences.

This CDR3 has 12 residues. Germline V gene sequence: CDR1 SEHNR, CDR2 FQNEAQ (reference sequence). Both 60 Vbeta primers and 13 Jbeta primers went into the PCR. Clones were sequenced by immunoSEQ multiplex PCR, and TCRdb holds only the in-frame ones, with some missing. The sample includes around 130,000 clones, 70% to 80% of them seen just once. The chain couples TRBV7-9 to TRBJ2-7, with TRBD1 as a possible D gene (6 bases). The sequenced sample was PBMCs. This sequence was found in a human donor in good health. CDR3 coding DNA: TGTTCCAGCAGCTTAAACAGGGCTGAGCAGTACTTC. It yields the protein CSSSLNRAEQYF.